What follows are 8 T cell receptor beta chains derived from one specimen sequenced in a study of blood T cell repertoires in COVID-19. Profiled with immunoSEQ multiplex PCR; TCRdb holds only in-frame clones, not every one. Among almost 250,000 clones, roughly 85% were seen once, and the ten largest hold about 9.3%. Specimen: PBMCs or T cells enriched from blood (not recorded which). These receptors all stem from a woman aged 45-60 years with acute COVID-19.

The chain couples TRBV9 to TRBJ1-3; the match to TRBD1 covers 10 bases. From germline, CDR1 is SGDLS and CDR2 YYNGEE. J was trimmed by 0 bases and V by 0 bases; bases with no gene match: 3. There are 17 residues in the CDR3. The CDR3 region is CASSVGTGGISGNTIYF. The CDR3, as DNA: TGTGCCAGCAGCGTAGGGACAGGGGGTATCTCTGGAAACACCATATATTTT.

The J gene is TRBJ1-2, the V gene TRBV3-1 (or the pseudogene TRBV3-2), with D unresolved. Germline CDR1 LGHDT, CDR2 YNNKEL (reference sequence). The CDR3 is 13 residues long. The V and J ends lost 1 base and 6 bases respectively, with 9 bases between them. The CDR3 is CASSQGWRDGYTF. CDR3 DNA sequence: TGTGCCAGCAGCCAAGGATGGAGGGATGGCTACACCTTC.

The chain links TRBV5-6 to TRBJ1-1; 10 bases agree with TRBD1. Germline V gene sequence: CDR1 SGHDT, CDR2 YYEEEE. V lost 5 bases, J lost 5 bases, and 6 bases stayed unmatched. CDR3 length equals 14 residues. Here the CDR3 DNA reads TGTGCCAGCAGTTCGGGACAGGGGTATACTGAAGCTTTCTTT. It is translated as CASSSGQGYTEAFF.

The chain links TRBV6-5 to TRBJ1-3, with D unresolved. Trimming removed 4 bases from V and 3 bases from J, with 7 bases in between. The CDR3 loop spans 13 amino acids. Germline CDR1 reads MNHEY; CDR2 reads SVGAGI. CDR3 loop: CASSSTYGNTIYF. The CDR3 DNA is TGTGCCAGCAGTTCCACATATGGAAACACCATATATTTT.

DNA for the CDR3: TGCGCCAGCAGCTTAAATCCCCCAGACTCCTATAATTCACCCCTCCACTTT. Translating it yields CASSLNPPDSYNSPLHF. The chain joins TRBV5-1 to TRBJ1-6, with unresolved D. The germline V gene has CDR1 SGHRS and CDR2 YFSETQ. Trimming removed 2 bases from V and 0 bases from J, with 12 bases in between. This CDR3 contains 17 residues.

The CDR3 nucleotides are TGTGCCAGCAGCCTGTGGGGACAGATTAATGAAAAACTGTTTTTT. Protein: CASSLWGQINEKLFF. J is TRBJ1-4 and V is TRBV7-2, with 7 bases fitting TRBD1. Unmatched junction bases numbered 7, after V lost 5 bases and J lost 4 bases. CDR1 is SGHTA and CDR2 is FQGNSA in the germline V gene. CDR3 length: 15 amino acids.

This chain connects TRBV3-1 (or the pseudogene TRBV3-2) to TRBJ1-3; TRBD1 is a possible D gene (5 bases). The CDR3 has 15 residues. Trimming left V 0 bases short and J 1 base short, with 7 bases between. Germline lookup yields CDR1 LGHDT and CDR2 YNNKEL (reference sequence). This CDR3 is CASSQEGRSGNTIYF. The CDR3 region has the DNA TGTGCCAGCAGCCAAGAGGGGCGATCTGGAAACACCATATATTTT.

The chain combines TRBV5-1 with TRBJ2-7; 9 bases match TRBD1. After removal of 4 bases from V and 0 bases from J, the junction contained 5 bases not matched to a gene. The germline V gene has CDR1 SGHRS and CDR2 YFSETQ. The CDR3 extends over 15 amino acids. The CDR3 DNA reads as TGCGCCAGCAGCGTCGGACAGGGGAGCTCCTACGAGCAGTACTTC. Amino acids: CASSVGQGSSYEQYF. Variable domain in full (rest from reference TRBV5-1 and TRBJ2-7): KAGVTQTPRYLIKTRGQQVTLSCSPISGHRSVSWYQQTPGQGLQFLFEYFSETQRNKGNFPGRFSGRQFSNSRSEMNVSTLELGDSALYLCASSVGQGSSYEQYFGPGTRLTVT.